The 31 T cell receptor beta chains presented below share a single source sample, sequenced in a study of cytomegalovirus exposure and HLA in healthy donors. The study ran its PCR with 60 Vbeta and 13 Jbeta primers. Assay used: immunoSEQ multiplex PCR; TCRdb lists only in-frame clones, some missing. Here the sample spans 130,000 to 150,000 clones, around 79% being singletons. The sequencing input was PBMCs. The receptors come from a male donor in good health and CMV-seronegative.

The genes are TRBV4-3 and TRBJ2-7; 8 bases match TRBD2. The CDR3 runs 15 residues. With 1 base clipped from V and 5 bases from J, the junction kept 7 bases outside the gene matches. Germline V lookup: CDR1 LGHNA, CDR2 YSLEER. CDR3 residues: CASSQAAGGGHEQYF. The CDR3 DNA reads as TGCGCCAGCAGCCAAGCCGCGGGAGGAGGCCACGAGCAGTACTTC.

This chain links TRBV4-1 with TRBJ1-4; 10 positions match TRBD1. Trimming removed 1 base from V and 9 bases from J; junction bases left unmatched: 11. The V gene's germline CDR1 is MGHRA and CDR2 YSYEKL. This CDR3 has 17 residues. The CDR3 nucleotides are TGCGCCAGCAGCCAAGGGGTAGCGGGACAGGGGCGGAAAAAACTGTTTTTT. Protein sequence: CASSQGVAGQGRKKLFF.

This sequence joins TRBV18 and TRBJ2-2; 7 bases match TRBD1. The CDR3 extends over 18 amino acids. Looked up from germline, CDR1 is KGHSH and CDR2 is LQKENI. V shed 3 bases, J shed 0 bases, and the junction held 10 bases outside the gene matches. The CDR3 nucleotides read TGTGCCAGCTCACCTAGCTTACTTGGACAGGCGAACACCGGGGAGCTGTTTTTT. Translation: CASSPSLLGQANTGELFF.

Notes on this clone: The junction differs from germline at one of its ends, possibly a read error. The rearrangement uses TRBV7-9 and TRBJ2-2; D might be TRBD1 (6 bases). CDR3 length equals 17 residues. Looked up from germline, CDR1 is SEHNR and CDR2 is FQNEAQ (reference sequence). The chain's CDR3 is CSSSPSDGTPRTGELFF. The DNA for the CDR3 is TGTTCCAGCAGCCCGAGCGACGGGACACCTCGCACCGGGGAGCTGTTTTTT.

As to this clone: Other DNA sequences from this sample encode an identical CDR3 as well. CDR3 in DNA: TGTGCCAGCAGCGGGAGGCCAGGCGGGACTGAAGCTTTCTTT. Its translation: CASSGRPGGTEAFF. This chain uses TRBV2 with TRBJ1-1; D call uncertain. V was clipped by 6 bases and J by 5 bases, with 16 bases between them. The CDR3 totals 14 residues. Per germline, CDR1 SNHLY and CDR2 FYNNEI.

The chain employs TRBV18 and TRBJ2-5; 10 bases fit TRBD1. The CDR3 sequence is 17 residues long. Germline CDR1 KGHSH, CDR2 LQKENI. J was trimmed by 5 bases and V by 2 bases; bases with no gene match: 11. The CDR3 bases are TGTGCCAGCTCACCAGAACTTGGGACAGGGGAGGTGGAGACCCAGTACTTC. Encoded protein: CASSPELGTGEVETQYF.

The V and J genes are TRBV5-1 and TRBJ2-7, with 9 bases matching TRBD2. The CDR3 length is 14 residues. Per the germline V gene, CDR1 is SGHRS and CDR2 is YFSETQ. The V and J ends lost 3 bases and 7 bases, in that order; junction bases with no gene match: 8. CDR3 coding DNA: TGCGCCAGCAGCTCTATAGCGGGAGTTTCGGAGCAGTACTTC. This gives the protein CASSSIAGVSEQYF.

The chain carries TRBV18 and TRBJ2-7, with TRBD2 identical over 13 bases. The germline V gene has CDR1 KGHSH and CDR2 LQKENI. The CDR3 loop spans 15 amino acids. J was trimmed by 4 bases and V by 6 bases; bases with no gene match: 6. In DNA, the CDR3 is TGTGCCAGCTCGTCCGGGACTAGCGGGACGTACGAGCAGTACTTC. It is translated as CASSSGTSGTYEQYF.

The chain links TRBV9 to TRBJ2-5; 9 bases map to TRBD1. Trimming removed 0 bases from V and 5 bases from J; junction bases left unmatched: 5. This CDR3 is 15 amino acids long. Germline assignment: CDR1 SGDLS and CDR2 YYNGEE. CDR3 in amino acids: CASSVEGQGGETQYF. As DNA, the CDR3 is TGTGCCAGCAGCGTAGAGGGACAGGGAGGGGAGACCCAGTACTTC.

The CDR3 loop reads CAITRGVASYEQYF. As DNA, the CDR3 is TGTGCCATCACCCGCGGGGTAGCTTCCTACGAGCAGTACTTC. This chain connects TRBV10-3 to TRBJ2-7, with D perhaps TRBD2 (6 bases). The ends were cut back, 7 bases at V and 1 base at J, with 14 bases in the middle. The length of the CDR3 is 14 residues. Per the germline V gene, CDR1 is ENHRY and CDR2 is SYGVKD.

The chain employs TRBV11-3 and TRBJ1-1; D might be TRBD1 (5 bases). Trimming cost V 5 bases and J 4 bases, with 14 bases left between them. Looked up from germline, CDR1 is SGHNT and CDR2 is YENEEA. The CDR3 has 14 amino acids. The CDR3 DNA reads TGTGCCAGCAGCCCGCAGGGTTCGGGCACTGAAGCTTTCTTT. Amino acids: CASSPQGSGTEAFF.

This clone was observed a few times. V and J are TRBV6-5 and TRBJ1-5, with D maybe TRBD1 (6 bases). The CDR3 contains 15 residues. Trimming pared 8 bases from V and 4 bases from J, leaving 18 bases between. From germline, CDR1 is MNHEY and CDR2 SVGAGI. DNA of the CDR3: TGTGCCAGCCAAAGGGGGGGGCTCGGTAATCAGCCCCAGCATTTT. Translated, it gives CASQRGGLGNQPQHF.

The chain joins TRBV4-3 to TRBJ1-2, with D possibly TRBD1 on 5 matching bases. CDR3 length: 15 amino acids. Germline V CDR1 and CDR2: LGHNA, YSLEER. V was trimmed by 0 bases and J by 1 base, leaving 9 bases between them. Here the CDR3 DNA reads TGCGCCAGCAGCCAAGACGGGGGGAATAACTATGGCTACACCTTC. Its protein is CASSQDGGNNYGYTF.

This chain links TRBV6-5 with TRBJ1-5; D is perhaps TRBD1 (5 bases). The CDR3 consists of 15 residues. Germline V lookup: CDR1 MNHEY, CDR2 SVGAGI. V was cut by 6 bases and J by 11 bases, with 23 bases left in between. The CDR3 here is CASRGAGGGAVAQHF. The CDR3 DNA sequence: TGTGCCAGCAGGGGCGCCGGCGGGGGTGCGGTAGCCCAGCATTTT.

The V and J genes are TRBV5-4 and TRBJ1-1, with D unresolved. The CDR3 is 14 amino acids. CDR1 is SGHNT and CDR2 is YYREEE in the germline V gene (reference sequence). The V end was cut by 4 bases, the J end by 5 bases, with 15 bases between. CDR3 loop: CASSPALSYTEAFF. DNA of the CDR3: TGTGCCAGCAGCCCCGCCCTCAGTTATACTGAAGCTTTCTTT.

The CDR3 reads CASSFNRGGGNTIYF. The CDR3 DNA reads TGTGCCAGCAGTTTCAATCGGGGAGGGGGAAACACCATATATTTT. V is TRBV7-2 and J is TRBJ1-3; no reliable D call. The length of the CDR3 is 15 residues. V shed 6 bases and J shed 4 bases, with 16 bases lying between them. The germline V gene encodes CDR1 SGHTA and CDR2 FQGNSA.

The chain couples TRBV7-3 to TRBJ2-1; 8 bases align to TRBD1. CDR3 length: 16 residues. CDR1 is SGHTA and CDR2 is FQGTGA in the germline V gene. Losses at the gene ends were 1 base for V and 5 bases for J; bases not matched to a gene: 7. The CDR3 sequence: CASSLSRTGLNNEQFF. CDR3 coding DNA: TGTGCCAGCAGCTTAAGTCGGACAGGGCTGAACAATGAGCAGTTCTTC.

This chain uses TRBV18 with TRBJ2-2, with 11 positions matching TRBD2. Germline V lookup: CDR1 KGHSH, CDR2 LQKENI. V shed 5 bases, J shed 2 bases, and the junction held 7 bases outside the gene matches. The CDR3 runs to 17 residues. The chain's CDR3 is CASSSFGLAGNTGELFF. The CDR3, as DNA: TGTGCCAGCTCATCGTTTGGACTAGCGGGTAACACCGGGGAGCTGTTTTTT.

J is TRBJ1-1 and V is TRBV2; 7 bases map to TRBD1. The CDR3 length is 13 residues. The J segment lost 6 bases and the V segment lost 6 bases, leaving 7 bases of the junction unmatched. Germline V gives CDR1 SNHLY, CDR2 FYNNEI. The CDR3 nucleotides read TGTGCCAGCAGCCTAGGACAGGCACCTGAAGCTTTCTTT. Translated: CASSLGQAPEAFF.

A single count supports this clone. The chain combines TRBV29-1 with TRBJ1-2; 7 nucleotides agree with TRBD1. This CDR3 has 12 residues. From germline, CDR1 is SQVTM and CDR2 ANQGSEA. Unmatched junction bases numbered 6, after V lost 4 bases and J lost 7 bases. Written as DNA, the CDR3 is TGCAGCGTTGGGACAGGCTCGGGTGGCTACACCTTC. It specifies CSVGTGSGGYTF.

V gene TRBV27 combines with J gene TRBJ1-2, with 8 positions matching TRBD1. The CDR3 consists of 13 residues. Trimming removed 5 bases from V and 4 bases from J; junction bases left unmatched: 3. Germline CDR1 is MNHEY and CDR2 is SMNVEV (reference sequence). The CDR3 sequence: CASSITGGYGYTF. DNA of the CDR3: TGTGCCAGCAGTATTACAGGGGGCTATGGCTACACCTTC.

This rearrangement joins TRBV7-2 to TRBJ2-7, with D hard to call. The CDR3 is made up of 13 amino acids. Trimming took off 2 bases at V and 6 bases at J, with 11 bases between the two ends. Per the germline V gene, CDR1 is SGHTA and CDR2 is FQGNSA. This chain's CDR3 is CASSLNRESEQYF. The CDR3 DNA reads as TGTGCCAGCAGCTTAAACCGAGAGTCCGAGCAGTACTTC.

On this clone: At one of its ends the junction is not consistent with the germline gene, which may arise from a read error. CDR3 DNA: TGTTCCAGCAGCGCCGCCTCGGGACTTTCCTACGAGCAGTACTTC. It specifies CSSSAASGLSYEQYF. V and J are TRBV7-9 and TRBJ2-7; TRBD2 is a possible D gene (6 bases). This CDR3 is 15 amino acids long. In germline, CDR1 is SEHNR, CDR2 FQNEAQ (reference sequence).

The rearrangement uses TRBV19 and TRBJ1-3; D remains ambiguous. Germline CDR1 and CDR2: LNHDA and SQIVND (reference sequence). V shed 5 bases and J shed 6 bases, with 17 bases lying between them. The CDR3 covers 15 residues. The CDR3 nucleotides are TGTGCCAGTAGTGAGCGGGGATCGTTCCTAAACACCATATATTTT. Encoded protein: CASSERGSFLNTIYF.

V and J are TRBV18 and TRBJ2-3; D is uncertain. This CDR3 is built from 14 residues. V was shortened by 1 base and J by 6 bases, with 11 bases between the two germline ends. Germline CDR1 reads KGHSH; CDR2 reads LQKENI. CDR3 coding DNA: TGTGCCAGCTCACCACTAGACACGGCGGATACGCAGTATTTT. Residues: CASSPLDTADTQYF.

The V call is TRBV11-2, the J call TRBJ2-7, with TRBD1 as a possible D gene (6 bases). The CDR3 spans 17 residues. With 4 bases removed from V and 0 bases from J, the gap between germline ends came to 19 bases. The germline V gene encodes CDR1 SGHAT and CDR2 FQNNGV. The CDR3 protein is CASSSLTGPRSSYEQYF. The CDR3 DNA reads TGTGCCAGCAGCTCCCTGACAGGCCCTAGGAGCTCCTACGAGCAGTACTTC.

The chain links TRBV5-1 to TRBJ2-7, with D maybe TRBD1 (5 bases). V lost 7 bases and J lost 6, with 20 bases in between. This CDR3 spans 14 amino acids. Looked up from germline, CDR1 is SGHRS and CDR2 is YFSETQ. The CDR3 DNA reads TGCGCCAGCGCTTTGATGGACACGCTCCGCGAGCAGTACTTC. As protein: CASALMDTLREQYF.

As DNA, the CDR3 is TGTGCCAGCAGCCGCGGGACAGGCCGAACAGATACGCAGTATTTT. Translated, it gives CASSRGTGRTDTQYF. V gene TRBV11-2 combines with J gene TRBJ2-3, with TRBD1 matching 8 bases. The CDR3 consists of 15 residues. V gave up 5 bases and J gave up 3 bases; unmatched junction bases: 7. CDR1 and CDR2 (germline): SGHAT, FQNNGV.

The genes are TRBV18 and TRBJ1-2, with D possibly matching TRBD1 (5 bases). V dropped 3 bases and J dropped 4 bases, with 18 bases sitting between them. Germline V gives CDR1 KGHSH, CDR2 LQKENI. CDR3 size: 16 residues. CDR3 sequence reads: CASSPFQGAILYGYTF. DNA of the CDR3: TGTGCCAGCTCACCGTTCCAAGGGGCTATCCTCTATGGCTACACCTTC.

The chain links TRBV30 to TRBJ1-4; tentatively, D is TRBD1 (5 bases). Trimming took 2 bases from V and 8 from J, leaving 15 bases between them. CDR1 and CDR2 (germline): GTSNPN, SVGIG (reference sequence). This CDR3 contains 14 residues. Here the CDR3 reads CAWSSGRVSEKLFF. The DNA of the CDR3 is TGTGCCTGGAGTTCGGGCAGGGTGAGCGAAAAACTGTTTTTT.

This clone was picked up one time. As DNA, the CDR3 is TGTGCCAGCACCCCAGAGGGCTTCAGATCTAACTATGGCTACACCTTC. It is translated as CASTPEGFRSNYGYTF. The V call is TRBV7-2, the J call TRBJ1-2; D not certain. Trimming took off 7 bases at V and 0 bases at J, with 18 bases between the two ends. Germline V gene data show CDR1 as SGHTA and CDR2 as FQGNSA. The CDR3 length is 16 residues.